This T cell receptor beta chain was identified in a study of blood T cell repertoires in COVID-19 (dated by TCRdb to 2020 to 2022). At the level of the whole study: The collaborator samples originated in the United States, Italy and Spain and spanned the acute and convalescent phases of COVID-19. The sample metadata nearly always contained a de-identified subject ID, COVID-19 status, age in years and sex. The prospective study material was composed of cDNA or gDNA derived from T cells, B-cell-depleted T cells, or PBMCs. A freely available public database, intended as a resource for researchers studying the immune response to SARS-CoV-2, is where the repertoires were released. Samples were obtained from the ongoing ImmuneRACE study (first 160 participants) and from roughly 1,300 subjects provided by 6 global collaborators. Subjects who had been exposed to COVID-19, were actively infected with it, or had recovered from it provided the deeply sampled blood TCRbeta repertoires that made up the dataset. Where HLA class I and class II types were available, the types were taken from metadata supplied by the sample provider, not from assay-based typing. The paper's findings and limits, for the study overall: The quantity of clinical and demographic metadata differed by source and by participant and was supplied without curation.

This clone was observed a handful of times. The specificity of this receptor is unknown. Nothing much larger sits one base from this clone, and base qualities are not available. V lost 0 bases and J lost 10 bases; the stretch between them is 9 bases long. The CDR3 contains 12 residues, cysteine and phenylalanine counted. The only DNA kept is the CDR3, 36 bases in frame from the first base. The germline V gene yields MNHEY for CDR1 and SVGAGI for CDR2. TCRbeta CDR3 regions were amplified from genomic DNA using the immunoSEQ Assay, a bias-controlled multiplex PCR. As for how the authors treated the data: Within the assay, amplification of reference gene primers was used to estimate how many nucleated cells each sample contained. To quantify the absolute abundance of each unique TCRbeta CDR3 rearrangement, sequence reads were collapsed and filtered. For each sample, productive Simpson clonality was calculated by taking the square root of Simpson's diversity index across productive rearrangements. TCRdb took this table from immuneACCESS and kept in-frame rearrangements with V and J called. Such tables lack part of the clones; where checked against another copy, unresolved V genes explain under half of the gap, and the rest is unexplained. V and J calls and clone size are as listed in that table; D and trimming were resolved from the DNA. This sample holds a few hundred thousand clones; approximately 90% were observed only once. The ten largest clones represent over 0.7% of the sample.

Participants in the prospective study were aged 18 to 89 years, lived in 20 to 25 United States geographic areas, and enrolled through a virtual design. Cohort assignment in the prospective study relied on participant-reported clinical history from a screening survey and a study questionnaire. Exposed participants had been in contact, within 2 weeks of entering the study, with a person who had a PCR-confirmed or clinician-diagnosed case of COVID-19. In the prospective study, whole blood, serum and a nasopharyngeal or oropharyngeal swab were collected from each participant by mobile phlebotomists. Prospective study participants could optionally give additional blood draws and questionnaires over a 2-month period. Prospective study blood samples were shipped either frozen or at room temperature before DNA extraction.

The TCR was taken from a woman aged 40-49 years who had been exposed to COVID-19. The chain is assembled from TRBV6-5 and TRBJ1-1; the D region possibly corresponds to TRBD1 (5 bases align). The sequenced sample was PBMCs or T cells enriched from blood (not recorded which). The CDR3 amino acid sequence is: CASSYSTGVAFF. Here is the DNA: TGTGCCAGCAGTTACTCGACGGGGGTAGCTTTCTTT.